A selection of T cell receptor beta chains follows, all from one sample in a study of shared clonotypes between healthy human individuals. The assay was immunoSEQ multiplex PCR, and TCRdb's table has in-frame clones only and misses some. This sample has around 1 million clones, with approximately 80% found just once. The source material was memory CD4+ T cells sorted from blood. The receptors derive from a man younger than 35 in good health. CDR3s include the opening cysteine and the closing phenylalanine or tryptophan. Each record gives: J gene, V gene, CDR3 protein.

J: TRBJ2-6; V: TRBV6-1; CDR3: CASSGGPGANVLTF
J: TRBJ2-3; V: TRBV7-5; CDR3: CARSPTEGVGSPDTQYF
J: TRBJ1-1; V: TRBV6-5; CDR3: CASSSWDTMNTEAFF
J: TRBJ2-7; V: TRBV21-1; CDR3: CASSRDRETYEQYF
J: TRBJ2-7; V: TRBV5-1; CDR3: CASTTPGIYEQYF
J: TRBJ2-2; V: TRBV6-6; CDR3: CASSPSVPGVTGELFF
J: TRBJ2-3; V: TRBV7-2; CDR3: CASSLVRWTSGVADTQYF
J: TRBJ1-5; V: TRBV15; CDR3: CATSTGTGSLGQPQHF
J: TRBJ1-2; V: TRBV19; CDR3: CASRNQGESNYGYTF
J: TRBJ2-2; V: TRBV10-3; CDR3: CAISDTGELFF
J: TRBJ2-1; V: TRBV28; CDR3: CASTDRGGYNEQFF
J: TRBJ2-1; V: TRBV14; CDR3: CASLRGLAGGPAYNEQFF
J: TRBJ2-5; V: TRBV14; CDR3: CASSQVFWKGGHETQYF
J: TRBJ1-2; V: TRBV30; CDR3: CAWSHRENGYTF
J: TRBJ2-3; V: TRBV5-4; CDR3: CASSPRGAARSADTQYF
J: TRBJ1-4; V: TRBV7-9; CDR3: CASNRQGPNEKLFF
J: TRBJ2-1; V: TRBV7-6; CDR3: CASSLAPSGRDGEQFF
J: TRBJ2-7; V: TRBV20-1; CDR3: CSASRQNEQYF
J: TRBJ2-5; V: TRBV7-2; CDR3: CASSLSGRSQETQYF
J: TRBJ2-3; V: TRBV2; CDR3: CASRLTTDTQYF
J: TRBJ1-5; V: TRBV19; CDR3: CASSSGPKGGSGNQPQHF
J: TRBJ2-7; V: TRBV5-1; CDR3: CASSAGTSYEQYF
J: TRBJ2-1; V: TRBV2; CDR3: CASSPWFNEQFF
J: TRBJ2-1; V: TRBV6-5; CDR3: CASSADRGTYNEQFF
J: TRBJ2-1; V: TRBV30; CDR3: CAWSPGMTENNEQFF
J: .; V: TRBV27; CDR3: CASSLTTGGSYEQYF
J: TRBJ2-4; V: TRBV5-4; CDR3: CASSSNSEGKNIQYF
J: TRBJ1-5; V: TRBV29-1; CDR3: CSVRTGGEGQAGPQHF
J: TRBJ2-3; V: TRBV5-6; CDR3: CASSLGTRGPDTQYF
J: TRBJ1-1; V: TRBV29-1; CDR3: CSALPGQGIAFF
J: TRBJ1-3; V: TRBV9; CDR3: CASSVASGLPGNTIYF
J: TRBJ2-3; V: TRBV15; CDR3: CATSANARDTQYF
J: TRBJ2-5; V: TRBV29-1; CDR3: CSVLLAGGPQTQYF
J: TRBJ1-1; V: TRBV10-2; CDR3: CASSDGRGRGNTEAFF
J: TRBJ1-1; V: TRBV6-1; CDR3: CASSPRGSPTSEAFF
J: TRBJ1-3; V: TRBV18; CDR3: CASSKPTGGSSGNTIYF
J: TRBJ1-2; V: TRBV14; CDR3: CASSPGTGPYGYTF
J: TRBJ2-5; V: TRBV12-5; CDR3: CASGPRTATTLQETQYF
J: TRBJ2-7; V: TRBV7-2; CDR3: CASSLSHPSYEQYF
J: TRBJ1-5; V: TRBV27; CDR3: CASGQGYQPQHF
J: TRBJ2-7; V: TRBV5-3; CDR3: CAPYRGEQYF
J: TRBJ2-5; V: TRBV5-1; CDR3: CASSRATGETQYF